The 19 T cell receptor beta chains presented below share a single source sample, sequenced in a study of radiotherapy plus CTLA-4 blockade in lung cancer. Clones were sequenced by immunoSEQ multiplex PCR, and TCRdb holds only the in-frame ones, with some missing. The data contain 45,000 to 55,000 clones, approximately 86% of them seen just once; the ten biggest clones take up less than 20%. Material: peripheral blood, obtained from a patient treated with radiotherapy plus ipilimumab. These receptors originate from a human donor with non-small cell lung cancer that progressed on radiotherapy plus ipilimumab. Some clones in this sample may be carry-over from other donors' samples.

The CDR3 sequence: CASSPGLASSYNEQFF. DNA of the CDR3: TGTGCCAGCAGCCCGGGACTAGCTAGCTCCTACAATGAGCAGTTCTTC. This chain connects TRBV13 to TRBJ2-1; 9 bases agree with TRBD2. The CDR3 consists of 16 residues. V dropped 5 bases and J dropped 0; count of bases not matched to a gene: 5. The germline CDR1 and CDR2 sequences are PRHDT and FYEKMQ (reference sequence).

This chain links TRBV15 with TRBJ1-1; 9 nucleotides align to TRBD1. V shed 3 bases and J 1 base; nucleotides not matched to a gene: 3. Germline values: CDR1 LNHNV, CDR2 YYDKDF (reference sequence). CDR3 size: 15 residues. This CDR3 is CATSRDRGQNTEAFF. Here the CDR3 DNA reads TGTGCCACCAGCAGGGACAGGGGTCAGAACACTGAAGCTTTCTTT.

The chain carries TRBV18 and TRBJ2-7; 7 bases are shared with TRBD1. The germline V gene has CDR1 KGHSH and CDR2 LQKENI. The junction had 7 bases not matched to a gene; V was cut back by 8 bases and J by 3 bases. CDR3 size: 13 residues. CDR3 loop: CASTAAGGYEQYF. Written as DNA, the CDR3 is TGTGCCAGCACAGCCGCAGGGGGCTACGAGCAGTACTTC. Filled out from reference TRBV18 and TRBJ2-7, the complete variable domain reads NAGVMQNPRHLVRRRGQEARLRCSPMKGHSHVYWYRQLPEEGLKFMVYLQKENIIDESGMPKERFSAEFPKEGPSILRIQQVVRGDSAAYFCASTAAGGYEQYFGPGTRLTVT.

The V call is TRBV6-4, the J call TRBJ2-1; D is ambiguous. Trimming stripped 4 bases from V and 7 bases from J, with 17 bases between. This CDR3 comprises 15 residues. Germline V gene lookup returns CDR1 MRHNA and CDR2 SNTAGT. This chain's CDR3 is CASSGTTEKPNEQFF. CDR3 nucleotides: TGTGCCAGCAGTGGAACGACGGAGAAACCGAATGAGCAGTTCTTC.

V usage is TRBV18 and J usage is TRBJ2-1; 11 bases agree with TRBD2. After removal of 2 bases from V and 5 bases from J, the junction contained 2 bases not matched to a gene. CDR3 length: 15 amino acids. In germline, CDR1 is KGHSH, CDR2 LQKENI. CDR3 protein: CASSPGLAGNNEQFF. The DNA for the CDR3 is TGTGCCAGCTCACCAGGACTAGCGGGTAACAATGAGCAGTTCTTC.

The chain carries TRBV11-2 and TRBJ2-7; D perhaps matches TRBD2 (6 bases). The CDR3 has 15 amino acids. CDR1 SGHAT and CDR2 FQNNGV come from the germline V gene. Trimming pared 2 bases from V and 3 bases from J, leaving 14 bases between. The CDR3 DNA follows: TGTGCCAGCAGCTTAATGCTAGCGCAAAACTACGAGCAGTACTTC. It encodes CASSLMLAQNYEQYF.

The chain couples TRBV19 to TRBJ1-2; D perhaps matches TRBD1 (6 bases). V was cut by 3 bases and J by 3 bases, with 14 bases left in between. Germline CDR1 is LNHDA and CDR2 is SQIVND (reference sequence). This CDR3 is 15 amino acids long. The CDR3 is CASSISAPGDYGYTF. CDR3 nucleotide sequence: TGTGCCAGTAGTATCTCGGCCCCAGGGGACTATGGCTACACCTTC.

V gene TRBV21-1 combines with J gene TRBJ2-7; the D call in the table, TRBD2, was not verified against the DNA. TRBV21-1 is a pseudogene locus. The CDR3 has 15 amino acids. CDR3 sequence reads: CASSPRTSGDYEQYF. CDR3 bases: TGTGCCAGCAGCCCGCGGACTAGCGGGGACTACGAGCAGTACTTC.

This clone was counted a few times. V is TRBV10-3 and J is TRBJ1-1; 9 nucleotides align to TRBD1. J lost 4 bases, V lost 3 bases, and 6 bases had no gene match. The germline V gene has CDR1 ENHRY and CDR2 SYGVKD. The length of the CDR3 is 15 residues. DNA of the CDR3: TGTGCCATCAGTGATCGACAGGGGGAAAGCACTGAAGCTTTCTTT. Translation: CAISDRQGESTEAFF.

CDR3 sequence: CASSQGLGQAYEQYF. CDR3 sequence (DNA): TGCGCCAGCAGCCAAGGGTTGGGGCAGGCCTACGAGCAGTACTTC. J is TRBJ2-7 and V is TRBV4-3; weak D call: TRBD1 (5 bases). The CDR3 is 15 amino acids. CDR1 and CDR2 (germline): LGHNA, YSLEER. Trimming took 1 base from V and 2 from J, leaving 12 bases between them.

The chain combines TRBV25-1 with TRBJ2-2, with 9 bases fitting TRBD1. From germline, CDR1 is MGHDK and CDR2 SYGVNS. The CDR3 sequence is 16 residues long. V was clipped by 1 base and J by 4 bases; unmatched bases: 4. The CDR3 sequence is CASSESRTGVTGELFF. In DNA, the CDR3 is TGTGCCAGCAGTGAATCTCGGACAGGGGTCACCGGGGAGCTGTTTTTT.

The rearrangement links TRBV2 to TRBJ1-5, with 7 positions matching TRBD1. The CDR3 has 13 amino acids. J lost 7 bases, V lost 8 bases, and 8 bases had no gene match. Germline loops: CDR1 SNHLY, CDR2 FYNNEI. The CDR3 nucleotides read TGTGCCAGCGGTAAGGGCAGGGGGCAGCCCCAGCATTTT. This sequence encodes CASGKGRGQPQHF.

The CDR3 reads CASSSGLAGGLAKNIQYF. Here the CDR3 DNA reads TGTGCCAGCAGCTCGGGACTAGCGGGAGGCCTAGCCAAAAACATTCAGTACTTC. The chain links TRBV7-2 to TRBJ2-4, with 15 bases aligning to TRBD2. This CDR3 is built from 18 residues. V lost 4 bases and J lost 0; bases outside the gene matches: 4. The germline V gene has CDR1 SGHTA and CDR2 FQGNSA. Looking up the rest from reference TRBV7-2 and TRBJ2-4 gives the full variable domain: GAGVSQSPSNKVTEKGKDVELRCDPISGHTALYWYRQSLGQGLEFLIYFQGNSAPDKSGLPSDRFSAERTGGSVSTLTIQRTQQEDSAVYLCASSSGLAGGLAKNIQYFGAGTRLSVL.

The chain carries TRBV19 and TRBJ1-2, with D perhaps matching TRBD1 (6 bases). This CDR3 spans 14 amino acids. V dropped 5 bases and J dropped 1 base, with 11 bases sitting between them. In germline, CDR1 is LNHDA, CDR2 SQIVND (reference sequence). The CDR3: CASSPTRGNYGYTF. Written as DNA, the CDR3 is TGTGCCAGTAGTCCCACCAGGGGTAACTATGGCTACACCTTC.

V and J are TRBV7-2 and TRBJ1-5; 7 nucleotides line up with TRBD1. The CDR3 covers 15 residues. CDR1 is SGHTA and CDR2 is FQGNSA in the germline V gene. V shed 6 bases, J shed 4 bases, and the junction held 9 bases outside the gene matches. The CDR3 sequence is CASSNLGGGNQPQHF. For the CDR3, the DNA is TGTGCCAGCAGTAACTTAGGGGGCGGGAATCAGCCCCAGCATTTT.

The J gene is TRBJ2-2, the V gene TRBV7-9; D possibly corresponds to TRBD2 (6 bases). V lost 2 bases and J 0 bases, leaving 16 bases between the germline ends. CDR1 is SEHNR, CDR2 FQNEAQ, per germline (reference sequence). The CDR3 has 18 residues. The CDR3 here is CASSLYRGTGANTGELFF. The CDR3 DNA sequence: TGTGCCAGCAGCTTATACCGGGGGACGGGCGCGAACACCGGGGAGCTGTTTTTT.

V and J are TRBV5-1 and TRBJ2-3, with D possibly being TRBD1 (6 bases). The V end was cut by 2 bases, the J end by 2 bases, with 12 bases between. The CDR3 covers 15 residues. Germline values: CDR1 SGHRS, CDR2 YFSETQ. CDR3 bases: TGCGCCAGCAGCTTTGGGGGCCAGGTCACAGATACGCAGTATTTT. Amino acid sequence: CASSFGGQVTDTQYF.

The chain recombines TRBV19 with TRBJ1-1; D remains ambiguous. The length of the CDR3 is 13 residues. CDR1 and CDR2 (germline): LNHDA, SQIVND (reference sequence). The V and J ends lost 6 bases and 0 bases respectively, with 8 bases between them. CDR3 amino acids: CASSPTVNTEAFF. In nucleotides, the CDR3 is TGTGCCAGTAGCCCCACAGTGAACACTGAAGCTTTCTTT.

The rearrangement uses TRBV7-8 and TRBJ1-5, with D tentatively TRBD1 (5 bases). This CDR3 comprises 16 residues. The V gene lost 1 base and the J gene lost 0 bases, with 10 bases spanning the gap. The germline V gene encodes CDR1 SGHVS and CDR2 FQNEAQ. The CDR3 bases are TGTGCCAGCAGCTTAGAGGGGAGGAGTAGCAATCAGCCCCAGCATTTT. It codes for CASSLEGRSSNQPQHF. The complete variable domain, with remaining parts taken from reference TRBV7-8 and TRBJ1-5, reads GAGVSQSPRYKVAKRGQDVALRCDPISGHVSLFWYQQALGQGPEFLTYFQNEAQLDKSGLPSDRFFAERPEGSVSTLKIQRTQQEDSAVYLCASSLEGRSSNQPQHFGDGTRLSIL.